These T cell receptor beta chains were read from a single sample in a study of T cells in Graves' hyperthyroidism and ophthalmopathy. TCRdb ran MiXCR on the multiplex PCR reads and lists one entry per CDR3 protein. The sample records around 190,000 distinct CDR3 sequences, around 16% being singletons. Sequencing used blood. The receptors were gathered from a woman between 45 and 60 years old with Graves' hyperthyroidism. Each CDR3 is given with its conserved first and last residue.

v_call	j_call	cdr3_aa
TRBV4-3	TRBJ2-5	CASSQEGLARQETQYF
TRBV3-1	TRBJ2-5	CASSQGGGRARQETQYF
TRBV6-5	TRBJ1-3	CASSYSLGSGNTIYF
TRBV6-1	TRBJ1-1	CASSEGTGGGTEAFF
TRBV27	TRBJ2-7	CASSSVGTSGHNSYEQYF
TRBV3-1	TRBJ2-3	CASSHKGTDTQYF
TRBV19	TRBJ1-1	CASSIGWTDLNTEAFF
TRBV5-5	TRBJ1-2	CASSLDGLGNYGYTF
TRBV5-5	TRBJ2-5	CASNPGTSGNQRLETQYF
TRBV29-1	TRBJ1-2	CSVFDRVLNYGYTF
TRBV30	TRBJ1-2	CAWGRSGVGYTF
TRBV12-3/TRBV12-4	TRBJ2-3	CASRPTSGSGGTQYF
TRBV5-1	TRBJ1-2	CASSPMTGSNYGYTF